This T cell receptor beta chain was recovered during a study of cytomegalovirus exposure and HLA in healthy donors. Study context: Across almost 400 genotyped donors, more than 75% landed in the Caucasian-associated ancestry cluster.

PCR involved 60 Vbeta and 13 Jbeta primers. Produced via immunoSEQ multiplex PCR; TCRdb's table is partial and in-frame only. The sample records 65,000 to 75,000 clones, around 76% being singletons. About this clone itself: Antigen unknown.

Germline V gives CDR1 SNHLY, CDR2 FYNNEI. The CDR3 runs to 14 residues. V was cut by 8 bases and J by 2 bases, with 14 bases left in between. Study conclusions and caveats: The study dropped some indistinguishable V segments, TRBV6-2 and TRBV6-3 among them.

The sequenced sample consisted of PBMCs. This receptor was taken from a man aged 45-65 years in good health and CMV-seronegative. V gene TRBV2 combines with J gene TRBJ2-3, with D possibly matching TRBD2 (6 bases). The CDR3, as DNA: TGTGCCAGCCATGGTGCGGGGCCCACAGATACGCAGTATTTT. Its protein product is CASHGAGPTDTQYF.